The 31 T cell receptor beta chains in this list originate from one sample, sequenced in a study of T cell repertoires in cytomegalovirus infection. TCRdb passed the reads through MiXCR, listing each CDR3 protein once. The data hold roughly 860,000 distinct CDR3 sequences, with approximately 32% observed a single time. No antigen has been assigned to these receptors. This specimen consisted of cultured CD8+ T cells from PBMCs, obtained from culture after CMV antigen stimulation. The source is a human donor in good health (CMV status not recorded). Some clones in this sample may be carry-over from other donors' samples.

The chain is built from TRBV2 and TRBJ2-5, with D perhaps matching TRBD2 (5 bases). Germline assignment: CDR1 SNHLY and CDR2 FYNNEI. V gave up 9 bases and J gave up 5 bases, with 13 bases separating them. The CDR3 has 12 amino acids. This CDR3 is CASEGSTETQYF. The CDR3 DNA reads TGTGCCAGTGAAGGGAGCACCGAGACCCAGTACTTC.

This clonotype has more than one count but fewer than ten. J is TRBJ2-1 and V is TRBV4-2; 7 positions agree with TRBD2. Trimming at V came to 0 bases and at J to 7 bases, leaving 9 bases not matched to a gene. CDR1 LGHNA and CDR2 YNFKEQ come from the germline V gene. The CDR3 runs to 16 residues. The CDR3 bases are TGTGCCAGCAGCCAAGATGGAGCGGGGAGAAGTAATGAGCAGTTCTTC. The encoded protein is CASSQDGAGRSNEQFF.

The rearrangement links TRBV29-1 to TRBJ2-1; TRBD1 is a possible D gene (5 bases). The assigned J gene may be wrong: the sequence end matches TRBJ2-5 better. This CDR3 is built from 10 residues. Germline CDR1 is SQVTM and CDR2 is ANQGSEA. The CDR3 spells CSDRTSPQYF. As DNA, the CDR3 is TGCAGCGATAGGACAAGCCCCCAGTACTTC.

The genes are TRBV20-1 and TRBJ2-3; unclear D gene. Germline assignment: CDR1 DFQATT and CDR2 SNEGSKA (reference sequence). Deletions cut 1 base from V and 0 bases from J, with 5 bases between. CDR3 length: 13 residues. CDR3 bases: TGCAGTGCTAGAGTGAGCAGCACAGATACGCAGTATTTT. Its translation is CSARVSSTDTQYF.

The chain joins TRBV27 to TRBJ2-1; no reliable D call. Trimming removed 5 bases at V and 8 bases at J, with 10 bases between. The CDR3 is 12 residues long. Germline CDR1 is MNHEY and CDR2 is SMNVEV (reference sequence). The CDR3 DNA reads as TGTGCCAGCAGTATTTTGCCCCATGAGCAGTTCTTC. Amino acid sequence: CASSILPHEQFF.

The gene calls are TRBV6-2 or TRBV6-3 and TRBJ2-7; D gene unclear. The V end lost 7 bases, the J end lost 3 bases, and 10 bases lay between the germline ends. The V gene's germline CDR1 is MNHEY and CDR2 SVGEGT. The CDR3 covers 12 residues. CDR3 DNA sequence: TGTGCCAGCACCGGGTCTCGCTACGAGCAGTACGTC. Its translation is CASTGSRYEQYV.

This clonotype was counted a few times. The chain carries TRBV27 and TRBJ2-1; 7 bases align to TRBD1. Looked up from germline, CDR1 is MNHEY and CDR2 is SMNVEV (reference sequence). The V segment lost 2 bases and the J segment 16 bases; nucleotides outside the gene matches: 11. There are 13 residues in the CDR3. CDR3 sequence: CASSLIDRDSIFF. DNA for the CDR3: TGTGCCAGCAGTTTAATCGACCGGGACAGTATCTTCTTC.

Ten or more counts support this clonotype. The rearrangement uses TRBV19 and TRBJ1-1; D remains unclear. CDR3 length equals 12 residues. From germline, CDR1 is LNHDA and CDR2 SQIVND (reference sequence). V dropped 9 bases and J dropped 0 bases, with 8 bases sitting between them. The CDR3 DNA sequence: TGTGCCAGCAGCCCTATGAACACTGAAGCTTTCTTT. Translated, it gives CASSPMNTEAFF.

This sequence joins TRBV4-3 and TRBJ1-1; tentatively, D is TRBD1 (6 bases). This CDR3 spans 13 amino acids. Germline-derived CDR1 and CDR2 are LGHNA and YSLEER. Trimming removed 3 bases from V and 4 bases from J, with 9 bases in between. The CDR3 bases are TGCGCCAGCAGCCACACACAGGGCACTGAAGCTTTCTTT. This translates into CASSHTQGTEAFF.

V is TRBV7-4 and J is TRBJ2-7; D unresolved. The CDR3 totals 13 residues. V was cut by 5 bases and J by 0 bases, with 8 bases left in between. Germline lookup yields CDR1 SGHVT and CDR2 SQSDAQ. CDR3 region: CASSPVGSYEQYF. The CDR3 DNA reads as TGTGCCAGCAGCCCAGTCGGCTCCTACGAGCAGTACTTC. The full variable domain, rest sourced from reference TRBV7-4 and TRBJ2-7, is GAGVSQSPRYKVAKRGRDVALRCDSISGHVTLYWYRQTLGQGSEVLTYSQSDAQRDKSGRPSGRFSAERPERSVSTLKIQRTEQGDSAVYLCASSPVGSYEQYFGPGTRLTVT.

The genes are TRBV6-2 or TRBV6-3 and TRBJ2-2; 8 nucleotides agree with TRBD2. V lost 7 bases and J lost 7; bases outside the gene matches: 11. Germline lookup yields CDR1 MNHEY and CDR2 SVGEGT. CDR3 length: 15 residues. The CDR3 DNA reads TGTGCCAGCACTGGCGGGGGGCGCGATAGCGGGGAGCTGTTTTTT. As protein: CASTGGGRDSGELFF.

This clonotype has more than one count but fewer than ten. The V and J genes are TRBV9 and TRBJ1-2, with D unclear. This CDR3 is 15 amino acids long. Germline loops: CDR1 SGDLS, CDR2 YYNGEE. V was pared by 3 bases and J by 3 bases, with 15 bases between. The CDR3: CASSAGQAPYYGYTF. CDR3 bases: TGTGCCAGCAGCGCAGGCCAGGCCCCCTACTATGGCTACACCTTC.

This clonotype came up a few times. The CDR3, as DNA: TGTGCCAGCAGCTTACTAGCGTTCTCCTACAATGAGCAGTTCTTC. It codes for CASSLLAFSYNEQFF. V gene TRBV7-9 combines with J gene TRBJ2-1, with a tentative D call TRBD2 (6 bases). Germline CDR1 SEHNR, CDR2 FQNEAQ (reference sequence). This CDR3 has 15 residues. The ends were cut back, 2 bases at V and 0 bases at J, with 8 bases in the middle.

In this sample, this clonotype turned up a few times. The CDR3 nucleotides read TGTGCCAGCAGTTCTGTAACCGTCAACACTGAAGCTTTCTTT. Translated, it gives CASSSVTVNTEAFF. The V gene is TRBV6-2 or TRBV6-3, the J gene TRBJ1-1; D remains ambiguous. V was pared by 4 bases and J by 2 bases, with 11 bases between. Germline CDR1 reads MNHEY; CDR2 reads SVGEGT. The CDR3 spans 14 residues.

This clonotype was detected ten times or more. V and J are TRBV7-8 and TRBJ2-1; 10 bases are shared with TRBD1. After removal of 5 bases from V and 8 bases from J, the junction contained 9 bases not matched to a gene. CDR3 length equals 15 residues. Germline CDR1 is SGHVS and CDR2 is FQNEAQ. The CDR3 spells CASSGTRTGGYEQFF. Written as DNA, the CDR3 is TGTGCCAGCAGCGGGACTCGGACAGGGGGTTATGAGCAGTTCTTC.

The chain has TRBV28 and TRBJ1-4; unclear D gene. Germline values: CDR1 MDHEN, CDR2 SYDVKM. Trimming took 11 bases from V and 6 from J, leaving 13 bases between them. The CDR3 is made up of 12 amino acids. The CDR3 nucleotides are TGTGCCGTTGGACGGAGATATGAAAAACTGTTTTTT. Translated: CAVGRRYEKLFF.

The chain is built from TRBV5-6 and TRBJ2-2; tentatively, D is TRBD1 or TRBD2 (6 bases each). V lost 5 bases, J lost 2 bases, and 13 bases lay in between. This CDR3 contains 15 residues. The germline V gene has CDR1 SGHDT and CDR2 YYEEEE. DNA for the CDR3: TGTGCCAGCAGTTGGAGGGGGAACAACACCGGGGAGCTGTTTTTT. Amino acids: CASSWRGNNTGELFF.

This chain uses TRBV7-9 with TRBJ1-1; D gene uncertain. V lost 7 bases, J lost 7 bases, and 16 bases lay in between. The germline V gene has CDR1 SEHNR and CDR2 FQNEAQ (reference sequence). The CDR3 spans 13 residues. CDR3: CASTSLPRFEAFF. The CDR3 nucleotides are TGTGCCAGCACCTCGTTACCAAGGTTTGAAGCTTTCTTT.

This clonotype showed up just a few times. The CDR3 DNA follows: TGCAGTGCTAGAGGCCCACCGGGGACTAGAGATAGGGCTTTCTTT. This sequence encodes CSARGPPGTRDRAFF. This chain joins TRBV20-1 and TRBJ1-1; D is perhaps TRBD1 (5 bases). Trimming took 1 base from V and 11 from J, leaving 23 bases between them. The CDR3 runs to 15 residues. Germline V gives CDR1 DFQATT, CDR2 SNEGSKA (reference sequence).

This chain connects TRBV7-9 to TRBJ2-2; D is possibly TRBD1 (5 bases). The CDR3 has 17 residues. Per the germline V gene, CDR1 is SEHNR and CDR2 is FQNEAQ (reference sequence). Deletions cut 3 bases from V and 1 base from J, with 15 bases between. The CDR3 DNA sequence: TGTGCCAGCAGCTTCGCTCCGAGGACACTGAACACCGGGGAGCTGTTTTTT. Residues: CASSFAPRTLNTGELFF.

The table lists this clonotype with a few counts. This chain connects TRBV6-2 or TRBV6-3 to TRBJ2-7, with D unresolved. Trimming removed 0 bases from V and 2 bases from J, with 5 bases in between. The CDR3 is made up of 13 amino acids. Germline-derived CDR1 and CDR2 are MNHEY and SVGEGT. As DNA, the CDR3 is TGTGCCAGCAGTTACTCTATAACCTACGAGCAGTACGTC. It yields the protein CASSYSITYEQYV.

The genes are TRBV7-8 and TRBJ1-5; no reliable D call. CDR3 length: 17 residues. Germline loops: CDR1 SGHVS, CDR2 FQNEAQ. Between the trimmed V and J ends, which lost 6 bases and 1 base, there was a span of 19 bases. CDR3 loop: CASSSRAAPLSNQPQHF. In DNA, the CDR3 is TGTGCCAGCAGTTCCCGGGCCGCCCCGTTGAGCAATCAGCCCCAGCATTTT. The whole variable domain, remainder taken from reference TRBV7-8 and TRBJ1-5, is GAGVSQSPRYKVAKRGQDVALRCDPISGHVSLFWYQQALGQGPEFLTYFQNEAQLDKSGLPSDRFFAERPEGSVSTLKIQRTQQEDSAVYLCASSSRAAPLSNQPQHFGDGTRLSIL.

This chain uses TRBV6-5 with TRBJ2-3; 16 bases are shared with TRBD2. The junction had 14 bases not matched to a gene; V was cut back by 8 bases and J by 0 bases. Germline loops: CDR1 MNHEY, CDR2 SVGAGI. This CDR3 contains 20 residues. The CDR3 sequence is CASEPGLAGGRPSSTDTQYF. CDR3 nucleotides: TGTGCCAGCGAACCGGGACTAGCGGGGGGGCGGCCTTCTAGCACAGATACGCAGTATTTT.

The chain links TRBV6-6 to TRBJ1-4; no definite D call. Germline lookup yields CDR1 MNHNY and CDR2 SVGAGI (reference sequence). The germline V and J ends were trimmed by 2 bases and 12 bases, with 19 bases remaining between them. The CDR3 spans 15 residues. The CDR3: CASSYESTAVWELFF. In DNA, the CDR3 is TGTGCCAGCAGTTACGAAAGTACGGCTGTGTGGGAACTGTTTTTT.

This clonotype occurred a few times. The rearrangement uses TRBV7-8 and TRBJ2-5; D unresolved. This CDR3 is 14 amino acids long. V lost 4 bases to trimming and J lost 0 bases, with 9 bases between them. Germline CDR1 is SGHVS and CDR2 is FQNEAQ. The CDR3 DNA is TGTGCCAGCAGCTCTCCAACTAACCAAGAGACCCAGTACTTC. As protein: CASSSPTNQETQYF.

This clonotype turned up a few times. The DNA of the CDR3 is TGTGCCAGCATCCAACGGGACTATGGCTACACCTTC. This codes for CASIQRDYGYTF. The rearrangement uses TRBV7-2 and TRBJ1-2; D gene unclear. This CDR3 has 12 residues. The germline V gene encodes CDR1 SGHTA and CDR2 FQGNSA. V was shortened by 7 bases and J by 3 bases, with 9 bases between the two germline ends.

By share, this clonotype counts as medium-sized. The chain combines TRBV7-8 with TRBJ2-6; 9 nucleotides align to TRBD2. With 1 base clipped from V and 0 bases from J, the junction kept 13 bases outside the gene matches. CDR1 and CDR2 (germline): SGHVS, FQNEAQ. The CDR3 spans 21 residues. As DNA, the CDR3 is TGTGCCAGCAGCTTAGAGCACCCAAGGCTAGCGGGAAGCTCTGGGGCCAACGTCCTGACTTTC. Amino acids: CASSLEHPRLAGSSGANVLTF.

This clonotype was picked up a small number of times. The chain employs TRBV24-1 and TRBJ1-2; possible D gene TRBD1, 5 bases. Germline CDR1 KGHDR, CDR2 SFDVKD. The CDR3 consists of 15 residues. The ends were cut back, 4 bases at V and 4 bases at J, with 15 bases in the middle. The CDR3 DNA sequence: TGTGCCACCAGTGACGGGGGACTGAATCTCTATGGCTACACCTTC. It translates to CATSDGGLNLYGYTF.

A few counts support this clonotype. V is TRBV27 and J is TRBJ1-2; TRBD1 matches 7 bases. V was clipped by 4 bases and J by 8 bases; unmatched bases: 10. The CDR3 length is 14 residues. CDR1 is MNHEY and CDR2 is SMNVEV in the germline V gene (reference sequence). This CDR3 is CASSYRGIQGGYTF. CDR3 DNA: TGTGCCAGCAGTTACAGGGGCATCCAGGGGGGCTACACCTTC.

This clonotype has just a few counts. V and J are TRBV12-3 or TRBV12-4 and TRBJ2-1; D unresolved. Trimming cost V 6 bases and J 7 bases, with 13 bases left between them. The CDR3 is 13 residues long. CDR3: CASSPGPKNEQFF. In DNA, the CDR3 is TGTGCCAGCAGCCCCGGACCGAAGAATGAGCAGTTCTTC.

This clonotype has only a few counts. V usage is TRBV7-9 and J usage is TRBJ1-6; D might be TRBD1 (5 bases). CDR3 length: 14 amino acids. V was trimmed by 8 bases and J by 7 bases, leaving 15 bases between them. Germline CDR1 SEHNR, CDR2 FQNEAQ (reference sequence). The CDR3 loop is CASSGGGSNSPLHF. CDR3 DNA: TGTGCCAGCTCGGGGGGAGGGAGCAATTCACCCCTCCACTTT.